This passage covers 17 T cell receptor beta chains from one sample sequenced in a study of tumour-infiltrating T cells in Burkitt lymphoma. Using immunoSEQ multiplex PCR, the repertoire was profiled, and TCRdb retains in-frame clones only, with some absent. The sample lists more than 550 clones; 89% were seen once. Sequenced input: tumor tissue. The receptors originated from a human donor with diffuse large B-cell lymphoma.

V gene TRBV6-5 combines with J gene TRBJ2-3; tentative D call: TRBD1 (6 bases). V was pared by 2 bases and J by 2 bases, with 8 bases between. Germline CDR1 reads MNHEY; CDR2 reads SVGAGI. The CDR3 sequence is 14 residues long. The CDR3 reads CASSYRDITDTQYF. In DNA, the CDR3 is TGTGCCAGCAGTTACCGGGACATCACAGATACGCAGTATTTT.

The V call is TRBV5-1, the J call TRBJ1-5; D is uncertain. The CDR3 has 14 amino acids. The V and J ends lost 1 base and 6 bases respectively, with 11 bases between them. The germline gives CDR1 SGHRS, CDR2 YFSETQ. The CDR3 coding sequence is TGCGCCAGCAGCTTGTTCGGAGGATCTCAGCCCCAGCATTTT. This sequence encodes CASSLFGGSQPQHF.

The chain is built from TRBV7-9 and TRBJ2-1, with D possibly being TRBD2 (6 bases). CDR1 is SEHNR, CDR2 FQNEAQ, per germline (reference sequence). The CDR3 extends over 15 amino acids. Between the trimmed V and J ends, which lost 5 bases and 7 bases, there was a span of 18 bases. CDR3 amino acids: CASSLRDGGWNEQFF. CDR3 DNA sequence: TGTGCCAGCAGCCTCCGGGACGGGGGTTGGAATGAGCAGTTCTTC.

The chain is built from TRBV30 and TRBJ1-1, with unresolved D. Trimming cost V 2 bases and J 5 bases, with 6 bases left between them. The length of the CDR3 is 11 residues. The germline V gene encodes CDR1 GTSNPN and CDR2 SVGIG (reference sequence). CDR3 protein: CAWSMGTEAFF. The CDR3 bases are TGTGCCTGGAGTATGGGGACTGAAGCTTTCTTT.

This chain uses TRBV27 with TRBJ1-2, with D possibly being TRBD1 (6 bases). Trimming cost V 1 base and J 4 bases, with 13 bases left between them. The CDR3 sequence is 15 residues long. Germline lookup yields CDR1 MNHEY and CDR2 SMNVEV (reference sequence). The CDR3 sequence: CASSLLGGGGYGYTF. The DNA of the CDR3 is TGTGCCAGCAGTTTATTAGGGGGGGGCGGCTATGGCTACACCTTC.

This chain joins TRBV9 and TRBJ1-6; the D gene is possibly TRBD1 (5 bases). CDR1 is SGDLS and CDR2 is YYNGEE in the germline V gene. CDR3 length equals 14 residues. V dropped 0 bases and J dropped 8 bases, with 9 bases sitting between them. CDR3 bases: TGTGCCAGCAGCGTAGACGGGGCTGATTCACCCCTCCACTTT. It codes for CASSVDGADSPLHF.

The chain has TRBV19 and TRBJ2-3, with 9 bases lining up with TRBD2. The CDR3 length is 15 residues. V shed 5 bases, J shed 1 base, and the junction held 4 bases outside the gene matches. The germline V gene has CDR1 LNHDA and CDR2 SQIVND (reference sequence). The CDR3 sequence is CASSLSSGGTDTQYF. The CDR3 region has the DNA TGTGCCAGTAGTCTTTCTAGCGGGGGCACAGATACGCAGTATTTT. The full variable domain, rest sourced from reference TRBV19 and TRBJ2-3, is DGGITQSPKYLFRKEGQNVTLSCEQNLNHDAMYWYRQDPGQGLRLIYYSQIVNDFQKGDIAEGYSVSREKKESFPLTVTSAQKNPTAFYLCASSLSSGGTDTQYFGPGTRLTVL.

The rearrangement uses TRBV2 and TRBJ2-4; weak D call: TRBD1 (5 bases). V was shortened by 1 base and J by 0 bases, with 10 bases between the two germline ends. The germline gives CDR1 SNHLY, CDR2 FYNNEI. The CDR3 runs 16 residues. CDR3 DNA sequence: TGTGCCAGCAGTGAAGAGGCAGGGCTAGCCAAAAACATTCAGTACTTC. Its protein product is CASSEEAGLAKNIQYF.

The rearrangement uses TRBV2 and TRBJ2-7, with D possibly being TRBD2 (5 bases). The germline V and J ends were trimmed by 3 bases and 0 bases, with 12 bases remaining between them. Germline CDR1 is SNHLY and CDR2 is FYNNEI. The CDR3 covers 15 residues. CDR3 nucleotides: TGTGCCAGCAGTGAGGTGGAGCGGACCTCCTACGAGCAGTACTTC. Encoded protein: CASSEVERTSYEQYF.

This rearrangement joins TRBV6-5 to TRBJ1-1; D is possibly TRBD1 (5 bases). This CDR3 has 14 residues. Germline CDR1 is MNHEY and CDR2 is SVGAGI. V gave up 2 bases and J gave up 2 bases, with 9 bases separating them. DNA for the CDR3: TGTGCCAGCAGTTACCAGGGAGTCAACACTGAAGCTTTCTTT. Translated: CASSYQGVNTEAFF.

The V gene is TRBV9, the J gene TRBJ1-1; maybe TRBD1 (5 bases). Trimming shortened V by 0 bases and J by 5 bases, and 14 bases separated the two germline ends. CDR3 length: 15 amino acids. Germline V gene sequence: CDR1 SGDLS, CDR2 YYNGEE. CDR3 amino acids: CASSVAQAGGTEAFF. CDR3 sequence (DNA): TGTGCCAGCAGCGTAGCTCAGGCCGGGGGAACTGAAGCTTTCTTT.

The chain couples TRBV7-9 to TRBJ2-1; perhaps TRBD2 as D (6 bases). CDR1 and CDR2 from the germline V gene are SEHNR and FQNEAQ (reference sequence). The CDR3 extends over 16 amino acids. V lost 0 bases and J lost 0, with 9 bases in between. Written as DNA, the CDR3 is TGTGCCAGCAGCTTAGCACGGGGGAGCTCCTACAATGAGCAGTTCTTC. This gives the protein CASSLARGSSYNEQFF.

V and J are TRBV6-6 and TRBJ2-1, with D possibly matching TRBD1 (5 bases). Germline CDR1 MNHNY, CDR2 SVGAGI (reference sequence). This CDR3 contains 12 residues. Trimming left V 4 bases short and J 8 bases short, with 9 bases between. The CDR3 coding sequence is TGTGCCAGCAGTTGGCAGGGTGATGAGCAGTTCTTC. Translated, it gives CASSWQGDEQFF.

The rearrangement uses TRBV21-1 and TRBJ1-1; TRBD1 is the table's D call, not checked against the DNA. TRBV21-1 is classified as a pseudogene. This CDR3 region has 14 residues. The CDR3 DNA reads TGTGCCAGCCCCACACAGGGAAGTGGCACTGAAGCTTTCTTT. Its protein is CASPTQGSGTEAFF.

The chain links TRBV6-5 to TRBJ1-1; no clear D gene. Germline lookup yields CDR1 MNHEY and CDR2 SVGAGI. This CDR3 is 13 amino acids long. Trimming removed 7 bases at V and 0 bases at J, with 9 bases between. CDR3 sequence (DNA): TGTGCCAGCAATGGGGAAATGAACACTGAAGCTTTCTTT. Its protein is CASNGEMNTEAFF.

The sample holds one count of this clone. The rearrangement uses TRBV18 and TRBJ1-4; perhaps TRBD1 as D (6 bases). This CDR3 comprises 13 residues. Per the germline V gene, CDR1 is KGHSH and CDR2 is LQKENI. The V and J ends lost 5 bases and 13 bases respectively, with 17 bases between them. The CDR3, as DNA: TGTGCCAGCTCATCGTCACTGGAGGGGGGACTGTTTTTT. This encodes CASSSSLEGGLFF.

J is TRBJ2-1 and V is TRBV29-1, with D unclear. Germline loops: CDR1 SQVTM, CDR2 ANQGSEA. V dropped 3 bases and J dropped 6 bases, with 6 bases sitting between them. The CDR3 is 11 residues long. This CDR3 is CSVDYGNEQFF. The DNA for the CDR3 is TGCAGCGTTGACTATGGCAATGAGCAGTTCTTC.